Given below is one T cell receptor beta chain in context. Primers for the PCR totalled 60 Vbeta and 13 Jbeta. Method: immunoSEQ multiplex PCR; TCRdb's copy keeps in-frame clones and lacks some. Found here are fewer than 100,000 clones, around 80% of them singletons; the top ten hold over 15%. This CDR3 has 12 amino acids. V trimming: 2 bases; J trimming: 2 bases; junction bases outside the gene matches: 0. Per the germline V gene, CDR1 is SQVTM and CDR2 is ANQGSEA. The data stem from a study of cytomegalovirus exposure and HLA in healthy donors. The clonotype comes from a man aged 55 to 69 in good health and CMV-seropositive. The chain carries TRBV29-1 and TRBJ2-7, with 7 positions matching TRBD1. The specimen was PBMCs. The CDR3: CSVETGAYEQYF. CDR3 nucleotide sequence: TGCAGCGTTGAAACAGGGGCCTACGAGCAGTACTTC.